The clone carrying this T cell receptor (beta chain) was recorded at least ten times. CDR1 and CDR2 (germline): SGHKS, YYEKEE (reference sequence). The CDR3 is 13 residues long. Between the trimmed V and J ends, which lost 3 bases and 7 bases, there was a span of 10 bases. The sample originates from a study of neurological immune-mediated disorders. TCRdb re-called the 5' RACE reads through MiXCR, storing one row per CDR3 protein. The table has under 45,000 distinct CDR3 sequences, 2.5% seen once; the top ten hold 2.4%. The chain uses TRBV5-5 and TRBJ2-2; D call uncertain. The specimen was PBMCs. This TCR was sampled from a man aged 50 or older with multiple sclerosis. The chain's CDR3 is CASSWGSIGELFF. CDR3 DNA: TGTGCCAGCAGCTGGGGAAGCATCGGGGAGCTGTTTTTT.